The present T cell receptor beta chain was sequenced within a study of T cells in Graves' hyperthyroidism and ophthalmopathy. Study conclusions and caveats: Blood samples included most of the expanded thyroid clonotypes exceeding 0.001.

This clonotype was detected a few times. The antigen remains unidentified. The germline gives CDR1 ENHRY, CDR2 SYGVKD. The CDR3 contains 16 residues. Losses at the gene ends were 0 bases for V and 4 bases for J; bases not matched to a gene: 5. Amplification of TCR beta CDR3 regions used RNA as the template. The study used the HTBI primer set for a first-round RT-PCR of the TCR CDR3. TCRdb re-derived calls from the multiplex PCR reads in MiXCR, one entry per CDR3 protein. The sample gives approximately 700,000 distinct CDR3 sequences, 45% of which show up once; less than 8.5% is in the top ten. The receptor was derived from an adult man with Graves' disease, either hyperthyroidism or ophthalmopathy (not recorded which). The chain combines TRBV10-3 with TRBJ1-4; 7 positions match TRBD1. Sequencing was performed on peripheral blood or thyroid tissue (not recorded which). This CDR3 reads CAISESRTGINEKLFF. For the CDR3, the DNA is TGTGCCATCAGTGAGTCGAGGACAGGTATTAATGAAAAACTGTTTTTT.